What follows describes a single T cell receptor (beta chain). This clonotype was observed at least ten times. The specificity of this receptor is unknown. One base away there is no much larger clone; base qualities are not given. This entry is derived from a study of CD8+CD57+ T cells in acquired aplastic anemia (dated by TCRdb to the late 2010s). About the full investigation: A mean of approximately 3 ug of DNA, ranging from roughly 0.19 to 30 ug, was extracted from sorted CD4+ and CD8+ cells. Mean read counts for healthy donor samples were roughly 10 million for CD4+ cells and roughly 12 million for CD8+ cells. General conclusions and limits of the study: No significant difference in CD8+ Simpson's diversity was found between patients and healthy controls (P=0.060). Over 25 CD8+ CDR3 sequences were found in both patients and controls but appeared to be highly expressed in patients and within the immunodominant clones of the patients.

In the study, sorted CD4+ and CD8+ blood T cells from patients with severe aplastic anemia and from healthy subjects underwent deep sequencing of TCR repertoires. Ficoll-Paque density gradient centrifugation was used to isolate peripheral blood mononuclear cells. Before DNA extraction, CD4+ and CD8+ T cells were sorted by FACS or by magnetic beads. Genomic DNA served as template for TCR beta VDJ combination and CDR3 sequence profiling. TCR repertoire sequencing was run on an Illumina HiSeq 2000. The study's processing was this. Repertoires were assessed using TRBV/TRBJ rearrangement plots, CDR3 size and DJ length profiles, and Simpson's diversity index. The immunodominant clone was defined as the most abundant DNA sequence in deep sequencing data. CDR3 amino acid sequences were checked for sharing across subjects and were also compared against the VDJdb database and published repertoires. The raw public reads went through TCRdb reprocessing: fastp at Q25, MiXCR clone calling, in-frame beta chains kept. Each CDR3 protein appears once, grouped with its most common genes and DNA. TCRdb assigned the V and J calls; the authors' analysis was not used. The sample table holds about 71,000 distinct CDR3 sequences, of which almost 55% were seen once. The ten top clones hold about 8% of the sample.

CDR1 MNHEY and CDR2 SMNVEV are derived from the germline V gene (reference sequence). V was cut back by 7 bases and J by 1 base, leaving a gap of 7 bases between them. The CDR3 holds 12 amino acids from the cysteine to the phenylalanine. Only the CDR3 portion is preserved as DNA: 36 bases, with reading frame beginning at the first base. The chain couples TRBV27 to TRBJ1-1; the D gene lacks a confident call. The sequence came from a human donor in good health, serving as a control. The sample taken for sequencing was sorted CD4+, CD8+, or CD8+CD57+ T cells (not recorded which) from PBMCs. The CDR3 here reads CASTGSNTEAFF. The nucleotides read TGTGCCAGCACGGGATCGAACACTGAAGCTTTCTTT.